The 22 T cell receptor beta chains below were found in one sample sequenced in a study of T cell responses to AZD1222 COVID-19 vaccine. TCRdb's copy holds only in-frame clones and misses some; the assay was immunoSEQ multiplex PCR. Of roughly 100,000 clones listed, approximately 89% are singletons. The sample consisted of peripheral blood, taken 28 days after the second AZD1222 dose. The receptor set was obtained from an adult who received the AZD1222 COVID-19 vaccine.

The CDR3 is CASSLDPSSYNEQFF. For the CDR3, the DNA is TGTGCCAGCAGCTTAGACCCTAGCTCCTACAATGAGCAGTTCTTC. This chain links TRBV7-2 with TRBJ2-1; no clear D gene. Trimming took off 1 base at V and 0 bases at J, with 7 bases between the two ends. Germline V gives CDR1 SGHTA, CDR2 FQGNSA. The CDR3 is 15 amino acids.

The gene calls are TRBV29-1 and TRBJ2-1; the D gene could be TRBD1 or TRBD2 (6 bases each). This CDR3 is 13 amino acids long. Per germline, CDR1 SQVTM and CDR2 ANQGSEA. V gave up 3 bases and J gave up 9 bases, with 15 bases separating them. The CDR3 is CSVDPGEGGEQFF. CDR3 sequence (DNA): TGCAGCGTTGATCCTGGAGAGGGGGGTGAGCAGTTCTTC.

J is TRBJ1-2 and V is TRBV3-1 (or the pseudogene TRBV3-2); TRBD1 might be the D (6 bases). This CDR3 contains 16 residues. V was clipped by 0 bases and J by 1 base, with 12 bases between them. Germline CDR1 is LGHDT and CDR2 is YNNKEL (reference sequence). The CDR3 spells CASSQDPGQLNYGYTF. Here the CDR3 DNA reads TGTGCCAGCAGCCAAGATCCAGGACAGCTTAACTATGGCTACACCTTC.

This sequence joins TRBV20-1 and TRBJ1-2, with D possibly TRBD1 on 5 matching bases. CDR1 and CDR2 from the germline V gene are DFQATT and SNEGSKA (reference sequence). There are 13 residues in the CDR3. Trimming removed 3 bases at V and 5 bases at J, with 13 bases between. The CDR3 region has the DNA TGCAGTGCTAGTGAACAGTGGGGGTATGGCTACACCTTC. This translates into CSASEQWGYGYTF.

The chain joins TRBV2 to TRBJ1-3, with TRBD1 matching over 10 bases. The V gene end was trimmed by 6 bases and the J gene end by 6 bases; junction bases not matched to a gene: 5. Germline V gives CDR1 SNHLY, CDR2 FYNNEI. CDR3 size: 14 residues. In DNA form, the CDR3 reads TGTGCCAGCAGAGCCGGGACAGGGGAAAACACCATATATTTT. It specifies CASRAGTGENTIYF.

The chain uses TRBV28 and TRBJ2-7; possibly TRBD1 for D (5 bases). Germline V gives CDR1 MDHEN, CDR2 SYDVKM. V gave up 5 bases and J gave up 4 bases, with 21 bases separating them. This CDR3 has 16 residues. In nucleotides, the CDR3 is TGTGCCAGCAGTCCGCCCCTGGGGCAGGGTTTATACGAGCAGTACTTC. It translates to CASSPPLGQGLYEQYF.

The CDR3 sequence is CASSLGTGGGFF. DNA for the CDR3: TGTGCCAGCAGTCTCGGGACAGGGGGGGGGTTCTTC. The chain couples TRBV27 to TRBJ2-1; 11 nucleotides align to TRBD1. Germline lookup yields CDR1 MNHEY and CDR2 SMNVEV (reference sequence). The trim removed 5 bases at V and 15 bases at J, leaving 6 bases unmatched. This CDR3 contains 12 residues.

The J gene is TRBJ1-5, the V gene TRBV28; D ambiguous. Germline V gene data show CDR1 as MDHEN and CDR2 as SYDVKM. The CDR3 is 16 amino acids. V lost 3 bases and J lost 0, with 12 bases in between. The CDR3 DNA sequence: TGTGCCAGCAGTTTCGCAAGCAGGTTTAGCAATCAGCCCCAGCATTTT. Translating it yields CASSFASRFSNQPQHF. Full variable domain (rest looked up from reference TRBV28 and TRBJ1-5): DVKVTQSSRYLVKRTGEKVFLECVQDMDHENMFWYRQDPGLGLRLIYFSYDVKMKEKGDIPEGYSVSREKKERFSLILESASTNQTSMYLCASSFASRFSNQPQHFGDGTRLSIL.

The chain carries TRBV10-2 and TRBJ2-1; possible D gene TRBD1, 6 bases. Trimming took off 6 bases at V and 4 bases at J, with 16 bases between the two ends. Germline CDR1 is WSHSY and CDR2 is SAAADI. This CDR3 is 15 amino acids long. DNA of the CDR3: TGCGCCAGCAGGCACACAGGGATAGTTTACAATGAGCAGTTCTTC. Its protein is CASRHTGIVYNEQFF.

The V call is TRBV5-1, the J call TRBJ2-3; 14 bases align to TRBD2. This CDR3 has 15 residues. From germline, CDR1 is SGHRS and CDR2 YFSETQ. The V and J ends lost 4 bases and 11 bases, in that order; junction bases with no gene match: 9. CDR3 in amino acids: CASSLEGLAGGGQYF. The DNA of the CDR3 is TGCGCCAGCAGCCTGGAAGGACTAGCGGGAGGAGGGCAGTATTTT.

Points on this clone: Other DNA sequences in this specimen translate into the identical CDR3. The chain joins TRBV3-1 (or the pseudogene TRBV3-2) to TRBJ2-7; D gene unclear. The V end was cut by 2 bases, the J end by 3 bases, with 8 bases between. From germline, CDR1 is LGHDT and CDR2 YNNKEL (reference sequence). The CDR3 contains 13 residues. CDR3: CASSQQTLYEQYF. CDR3 DNA: TGTGCCAGCAGCCAACAGACACTCTACGAGCAGTACTTC.

The V call is TRBV9, the J call TRBJ1-4; possibly TRBD1 for D (5 bases). V gave up 3 bases and J gave up 8 bases, with 17 bases separating them. Germline V lookup: CDR1 SGDLS, CDR2 YYNGEE. This CDR3 spans 15 amino acids. The CDR3 here is CASSGQGSGNEKLFF. The DNA for the CDR3 is TGTGCCAGCAGCGGTCAGGGATCGGGAAACGAAAAACTGTTTTTT.

This clone was found a few times. The chain carries TRBV4-2 and TRBJ1-3; possibly TRBD1 for D (5 bases). The CDR3 sequence is 17 residues long. Trimming shortened V by 1 base and J by 2 bases, and 15 bases separated the two germline ends. Germline-derived CDR1 and CDR2 are LGHNA and YNFKEQ. The CDR3 nucleotides read TGTGCCAGCAGCCAAGCGGGGCCAGGGCTCCCTGGAAACACCATATATTTT. Its protein is CASSQAGPGLPGNTIYF.

J is TRBJ2-7 and V is TRBV30, with D maybe TRBD2 (6 bases). V was clipped by 2 bases and J by 4 bases, with 12 bases between them. CDR3 length equals 13 residues. Germline lookup yields CDR1 GTSNPN and CDR2 SVGIG (reference sequence). In DNA, the CDR3 is TGTGCCTGGAGTTTAGCGGCCCAGTACGAGCAGTACTTC. Encoded protein: CAWSLAAQYEQYF.

CDR3 sequence: CASRFRGERNTIYF. The DNA for the CDR3 is TGTGCCAGCAGATTCCGCGGGGAACGAAACACCATATATTTT. This chain connects TRBV19 to TRBJ1-3; D uncertain. Per the germline V gene, CDR1 is LNHDA and CDR2 is SQIVND (reference sequence). CDR3 length equals 14 residues. V gave up 9 bases and J gave up 5 bases, with 17 bases separating them. Filled out from reference TRBV19 and TRBJ1-3, the complete variable domain reads DGGITQSPKYLFRKEGQNVTLSCEQNLNHDAMYWYRQDPGQGLRLIYYSQIVNDFQKGDIAEGYSVSREKKESFPLTVTSAQKNPTAFYLCASRFRGERNTIYFGEGSWLTVV.

This sequence joins TRBV19 and TRBJ1-5; D might be TRBD1 (6 bases). V was shortened by 6 bases and J by 0 bases, with 15 bases between the two germline ends. The germline CDR1 and CDR2 sequences are LNHDA and SQIVND (reference sequence). This CDR3 has 16 amino acids. In DNA form, the CDR3 reads TGTGCCAGTAGGGCCTGGAGGGGGAATAGCAATCAGCCCCAGCATTTT. Translation gives CASRAWRGNSNQPQHF.

The gene calls are TRBV4-1 and TRBJ2-6, with D hard to call. The V gene lost 4 bases and the J gene lost 4 bases, with 11 bases spanning the gap. The CDR3 length is 15 residues. Germline V lookup: CDR1 MGHRA, CDR2 YSYEKL. The CDR3 DNA follows: TGCGCCAGCAGCCTGGATGGTGCGGGGGCCAACGTCCTGACTTTC. Encoded protein: CASSLDGAGANVLTF.

CDR3 sequence: CASSEGETQYF. DNA of the CDR3: TGCGCCAGCAGTGAAGGAGAGACCCAGTACTTC. This chain links TRBV10-2 with TRBJ2-5; D unclear. This CDR3 region has 11 residues. Germline values: CDR1 WSHSY, CDR2 SAAADI. Trimming removed 3 bases at V and 4 bases at J, with 3 bases between.

V and J are TRBV24-1 and TRBJ2-7; D is possibly TRBD2 (5 bases). The CDR3 has 15 residues. Germline V CDR1 and CDR2: KGHDR, SFDVKD. Trimming cost V 3 bases and J 2 bases, with 13 bases left between them. CDR3: CATSDPGRGTYEQYF. Written as DNA, the CDR3 is TGTGCCACCAGTGATCCCGGACGGGGAACCTACGAGCAGTACTTC.

The chain employs TRBV6-6 and TRBJ2-7; D remains ambiguous. CDR3 length: 15 residues. V lost 3 bases and J 0 bases, leaving 12 bases between the germline ends. CDR1 and CDR2 from the germline V gene are MNHNY and SVGAGI (reference sequence). The CDR3 DNA is TGTGCCAGCAGTTATGGGGTTCAAAGCTCCTACGAGCAGTACTTC. Protein product: CASSYGVQSSYEQYF.

The chain joins TRBV6-2 or TRBV6-3 to TRBJ2-3; maybe TRBD1 (5 bases). This CDR3 has 17 amino acids. V lost 4 bases and J 3 bases, leaving 20 bases between the germline ends. Germline lookup yields CDR1 MNHEY and CDR2 SVGEGT. CDR3 residues: CASSLGLGVRATDTQYF. Here the CDR3 DNA reads TGTGCCAGCAGTTTGGGGCTGGGCGTCAGAGCGACAGATACGCAGTATTTT.

This chain links TRBV5-6 with TRBJ2-5, with D possibly TRBD2 on 6 matching bases. V was shortened by 4 bases and J by 3 bases, with 13 bases between the two germline ends. The CDR3 length is 14 residues. Germline values: CDR1 SGHDT, CDR2 YYEEEE. The CDR3 DNA reads TGTGCCAGCAGCCGAACCGGGAGAGAAGAGACCCAGTACTTC. Translated, it gives CASSRTGREETQYF.